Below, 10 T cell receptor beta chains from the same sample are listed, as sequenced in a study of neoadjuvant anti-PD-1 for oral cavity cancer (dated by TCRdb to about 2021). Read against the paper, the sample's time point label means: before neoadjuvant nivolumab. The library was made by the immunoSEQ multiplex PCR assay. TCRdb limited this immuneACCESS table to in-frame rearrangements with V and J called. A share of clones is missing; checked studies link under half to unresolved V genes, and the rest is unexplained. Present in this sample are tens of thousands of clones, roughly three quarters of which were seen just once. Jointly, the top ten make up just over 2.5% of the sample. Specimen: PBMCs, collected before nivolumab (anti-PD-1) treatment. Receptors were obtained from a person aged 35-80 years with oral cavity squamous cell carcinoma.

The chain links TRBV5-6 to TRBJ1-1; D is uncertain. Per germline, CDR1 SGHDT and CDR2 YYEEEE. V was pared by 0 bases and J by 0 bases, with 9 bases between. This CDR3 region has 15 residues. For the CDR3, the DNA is TGTGCCAGCAGCTTGGAGGCCAGCATGAACACTGAAGCTTTCTTT. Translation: CASSLEASMNTEAFF.

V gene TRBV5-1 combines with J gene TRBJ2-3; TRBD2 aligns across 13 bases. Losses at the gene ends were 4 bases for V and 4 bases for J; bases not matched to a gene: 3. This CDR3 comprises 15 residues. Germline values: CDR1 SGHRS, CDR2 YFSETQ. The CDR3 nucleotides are TGCGCCAGCAGCCCCGGACTAGCGGGGGCAGATACGCAGTATTTT. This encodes CASSPGLAGADTQYF.

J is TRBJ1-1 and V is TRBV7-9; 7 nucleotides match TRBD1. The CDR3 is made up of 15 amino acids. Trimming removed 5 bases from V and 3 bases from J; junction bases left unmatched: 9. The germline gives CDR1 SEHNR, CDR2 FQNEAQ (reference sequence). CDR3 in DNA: TGTGCCAGCAGCCCGACAGGGACGGAACACACTGAAGCTTTCTTT. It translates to CASSPTGTEHTEAFF.

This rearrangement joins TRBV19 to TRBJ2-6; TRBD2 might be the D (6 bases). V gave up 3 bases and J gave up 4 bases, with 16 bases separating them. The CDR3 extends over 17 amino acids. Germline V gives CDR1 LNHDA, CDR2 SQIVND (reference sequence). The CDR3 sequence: CASSMGGLLEGANVLTF. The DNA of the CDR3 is TGTGCCAGTAGTATGGGGGGACTCCTAGAGGGGGCCAACGTCCTGACTTTC.

This CDR3 is CALLGAAPRLSGELFF. CDR3 DNA: TGTGCTCTTCTAGGGGCAGCCCCACGGCTCTCCGGGGAGCTGTTTTTT. The V call is TRBV12-5, the J call TRBJ2-2; D perhaps matches TRBD1 (5 bases). Germline CDR1 reads LGHNT; CDR2 reads FRNRAP. Trimming stripped 11 bases from V and 6 bases from J, with 25 bases between. The CDR3 loop spans 16 amino acids.

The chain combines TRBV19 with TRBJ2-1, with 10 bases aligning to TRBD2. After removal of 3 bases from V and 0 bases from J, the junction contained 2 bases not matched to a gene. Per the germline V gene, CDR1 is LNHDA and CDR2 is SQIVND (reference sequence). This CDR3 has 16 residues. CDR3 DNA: TGTGCCAGTAGTATTAGCGGGGGGAACTCCTACAATGAGCAGTTCTTC. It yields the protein CASSISGGNSYNEQFF.

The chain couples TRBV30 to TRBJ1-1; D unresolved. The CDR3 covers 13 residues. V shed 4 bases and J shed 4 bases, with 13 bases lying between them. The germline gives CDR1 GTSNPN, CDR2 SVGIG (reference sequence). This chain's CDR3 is CAWTLRISTEAFF. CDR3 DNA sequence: TGTGCCTGGACTCTCCGGATTTCCACTGAAGCTTTCTTT.

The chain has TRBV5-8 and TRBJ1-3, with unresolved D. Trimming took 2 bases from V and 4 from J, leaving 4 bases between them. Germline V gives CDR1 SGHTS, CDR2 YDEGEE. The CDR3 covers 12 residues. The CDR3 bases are TGTGCCAGCAGCTTATCAGGAAACACCATATATTTT. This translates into CASSLSGNTIYF.

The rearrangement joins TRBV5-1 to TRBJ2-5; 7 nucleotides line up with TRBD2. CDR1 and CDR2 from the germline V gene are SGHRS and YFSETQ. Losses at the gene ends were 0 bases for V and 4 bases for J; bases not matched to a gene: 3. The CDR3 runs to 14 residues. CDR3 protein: CASSLGTGGETQYF. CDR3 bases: TGCGCCAGCAGCTTGGGTACGGGAGGAGAGACCCAGTACTTC.

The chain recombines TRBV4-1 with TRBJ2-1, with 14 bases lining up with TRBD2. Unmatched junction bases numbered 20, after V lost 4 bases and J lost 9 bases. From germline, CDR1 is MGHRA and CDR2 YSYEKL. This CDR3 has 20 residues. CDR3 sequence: CASSLLPATSGGARGGEQFF. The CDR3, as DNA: TGCGCCAGCAGCCTCCTCCCGGCGACTAGCGGGGGGGCGAGGGGAGGTGAGCAGTTCTTC.